The 27 T cell receptor beta chains listed next were all sequenced from one sample in a study of T cell repertoires in cytomegalovirus infection. Each CDR3 protein is one row after TCRdb ran MiXCR on the reads. Among under 850,000 distinct CDR3 sequences listed, 35% were seen once. The sequenced material came from PBMCs. The receptors were sampled from a human donor in good health (CMV status not recorded). Some clones in this sample may be carry-over from other donors' samples.

As for this clonotype: The junction departs from the called germline gene at one end, perhaps through a read error. The chain uses TRBV27 and TRBJ1-2; maybe TRBD1 (5 bases). The CDR3 is 12 residues long. Per the germline V gene, CDR1 is MNHEY and CDR2 is SMNVEV (reference sequence). The CDR3 reads CDSRSGLYGYTF. The CDR3 coding sequence is TGTGACAGCAGGTCAGGGTTGTATGGCTACACCTTC.

This clonotype appeared a few times. CDR3 nucleotide sequence: TGCGCCAGCAGCTTGGTCCCTAGCGGGAGGTCGAATGAGCAGTTCTTC. It encodes CASSLVPSGRSNEQFF. The chain is built from TRBV5-1 and TRBJ2-1; 11 nucleotides align to TRBD2. V dropped 0 bases and J dropped 7; count of bases not matched to a gene: 6. This CDR3 is 16 amino acids long. The germline gives CDR1 SGHRS, CDR2 YFSETQ.

As concerns this clonotype: As the CDR3 is not closed by the conserved phenylalanine or tryptophan, this likely results from a read error. The chain carries TRBV7-2 and TRBJ1-5, with D possibly TRBD1 on 6 matching bases. CDR3 length equals 13 residues. The germline V and J ends were trimmed by 1 base and 10 bases, with 11 bases remaining between them. Germline-derived CDR1 and CDR2 are SGHTA and FQGNSA. CDR3 DNA sequence: TGTGCCAGCAGCTTAGACAGGGAACCTCCCCAGCATTTG. It is translated as CASSLDREPPQHL.

This clonotype was detected a few times. The chain has TRBV10-1 and TRBJ2-5; a weak D match, TRBD1 (5 bases). The germline V gene has CDR1 WNHNN and CDR2 SYGVQD (reference sequence). Trimming left V 3 bases short and J 2 bases short, with 10 bases between. This CDR3 contains 14 residues. CDR3 nucleotide sequence: TGCGCCAGCAGTGATGGACATCCTCAAGAGACCCAGTACTTC. Encoded protein: CASSDGHPQETQYF.

V is TRBV6-6 and J is TRBJ2-7; 12 bases are shared with TRBD1. The germline CDR1 and CDR2 sequences are MNHNY and SVGAGI (reference sequence). The V and J ends lost 5 bases and 5 bases, in that order; junction bases with no gene match: 10. This CDR3 spans 16 amino acids. DNA for the CDR3: TGTGCCAGCAGTGCCGGGACAGGGGGCCTAACCCACGAGCAGTACTTC. It is translated as CASSAGTGGLTHEQYF.

V usage is TRBV7-3 and J usage is TRBJ2-3; possibly TRBD2 for D (6 bases). CDR3 length: 15 amino acids. CDR1 is SGHTA, CDR2 FQGTGA, per germline. V gave up 2 bases and J gave up 2 bases, with 11 bases separating them. Here the CDR3 reads CASSLLGGATDTQYF. For the CDR3, the DNA is TGTGCCAGCAGCTTATTAGGCGGGGCCACAGATACGCAGTATTTT.

This clonotype was seen a handful of times. V and J are TRBV7-2 and TRBJ1-3; D remains ambiguous. Trimming removed 3 bases from V and 3 bases from J, with 12 bases in between. The CDR3 sequence is 15 residues long. Germline CDR1 is SGHTA and CDR2 is FQGNSA. The CDR3 region is CASSLRPWHGNTIYF. CDR3 nucleotide sequence: TGTGCCAGCAGCTTGCGGCCCTGGCATGGAAACACCATATATTTT.

Regarding this clonotype: A much larger clone differs from this one at a single base, so this may be a read error. This is likely a read error, given that the CDR3 carries no conserved phenylalanine or tryptophan at its end. The chain is built from TRBV6-5 and TRBJ1-1; D uncertain. V lost 6 bases, J lost 5 bases, and 19 bases lay in between. This CDR3 region has 15 residues. CDR1 is MNHEY and CDR2 is SVGAGI in the germline V gene. CDR3 protein: CASRPDRWVRTEAFL. The CDR3 DNA reads TGTGCCAGCAGGCCGGACCGGTGGGTTCGGACTGAAGCTTTCTTG.

This clonotype was seen a single time. The V call is TRBV27, the J call TRBJ2-7, with 9 bases that match TRBD2. Germline assignment: CDR1 MNHEY and CDR2 SMNVEV (reference sequence). The CDR3 length is 17 residues. The J segment lost 5 bases and the V segment lost 0 bases, leaving 11 bases of the junction unmatched. CDR3 amino acids: CASSLSRGRARIHEQYF. DNA for the CDR3: TGTGCCAGCAGTTTATCCCGCGGGAGGGCCCGTATCCACGAGCAGTACTTC.

This clonotype was seen a handful of times. This chain links TRBV5-1 with TRBJ2-7, with TRBD1 matching over 10 bases. CDR1 and CDR2 (germline): SGHRS, YFSETQ. The CDR3 runs 13 residues. V was pared by 7 bases and J by 0 bases, with 1 base of the junction left unmatched. The CDR3 is CASGQGDSYEQYF. CDR3 DNA: TGCGCCAGCGGACAGGGGGACTCCTACGAGCAGTACTTC.

Notes on this clonotype: The CDR3 does not end in the conserved phenylalanine or tryptophan, so this is likely a read error. The rearrangement joins TRBV11-2 to TRBJ2-1, with D perhaps matching TRBD1 (6 bases). This CDR3 is built from 15 residues. With 5 bases removed from V and 5 bases from J, the gap between germline ends came to 16 bases. Germline V gene lookup returns CDR1 SGHAT and CDR2 FQNNGV. DNA for the CDR3: TGTGCCAGCAGCCCAGGACAGCGACGGGACAATGAGCAGTTCTTA. Protein: CASSPGQRRDNEQFL.

The V call is TRBV5-1, the J call TRBJ2-7; TRBD2 matches 9 bases. Trimming took 0 bases from V and 3 from J; bases not matched to a gene: 4. The germline V gene encodes CDR1 SGHRS and CDR2 YFSETQ. The CDR3 covers 15 residues. The CDR3 spells CASSLVAGDLYEQYF. The CDR3 DNA follows: TGCGCCAGCAGCTTGGTAGCGGGAGACCTCTACGAGCAGTACTTC.

This clonotype was detected only a few times. The gene calls are TRBV20-1 and TRBJ1-2; tentative D call: TRBD1 (6 bases). The CDR3 loop spans 15 amino acids. Germline-derived CDR1 and CDR2 are DFQATT and SNEGSKA (reference sequence). V lost 0 bases, J lost 4 bases, and 15 bases lay in between. In nucleotides, the CDR3 is TGCAGTGCTAGAGATCATGGGGACACGACCTATGGCTACACCTTC. Encoded protein: CSARDHGDTTYGYTF.

With regard to this clonotype: Relative to the germline gene, one junction end is altered; a read error may explain this. This chain uses TRBV20-1 with TRBJ2-1; D uncertain. Germline CDR1 is DFQATT and CDR2 is SNEGSKA (reference sequence). The CDR3 loop spans 16 amino acids. Here the CDR3 DNA reads TGCAGTTCTAGAAAGTTGGTATTCGCCTATAACAATGAGCAGTTCTTC. Protein: CSSRKLVFAYNNEQFF.

This clonotype has a handful of counts. This chain links TRBV7-3 with TRBJ1-5; D gene uncertain. CDR1 SGHTA and CDR2 FQGTGA come from the germline V gene. This CDR3 region has 13 residues. Deletions cut 5 bases from V and 7 bases from J, with 12 bases between. CDR3 bases: TGTGCCAGCAGCGGCGGGGTAGGACAGCCCCAGCATTTT. Translation: CASSGGVGQPQHF.

The CDR3 sequence: CASSPGFSKHNETFF. The CDR3 DNA sequence: TGTGCCAGCAGCCCCGGGTTCTCCAAACACAATGAGACGTTCTTC. V is TRBV7-6 and J is TRBJ2-1; no reliable D call. The CDR3 loop spans 15 amino acids. The germline V gene encodes CDR1 SGHVS and CDR2 FNYEAQ. V gave up 5 bases and J gave up 15 bases, with 26 bases separating them.

V gene TRBV28 combines with J gene TRBJ1-3; perhaps TRBD1 as D (5 bases). The CDR3 extends over 17 amino acids. Germline loops: CDR1 MDHEN, CDR2 SYDVKM. Trimming took off 8 bases at V and 2 bases at J, with 22 bases between the two ends. The CDR3 nucleotides are TGTGCCAGCCTCCCCTGGGGAGAAGGGGACCCTGGAAACACCATATATTTT. Protein product: CASLPWGEGDPGNTIYF.

Ten or more counts support this clonotype. The V call is TRBV12-3 or TRBV12-4, the J call TRBJ1-5; a possible D gene is TRBD1 (5 bases). The CDR3 has 13 amino acids. Trimming pared 6 bases from V and 2 bases from J, leaving 8 bases between. The CDR3 region has the DNA TGTGCCAGCAGCTTCAGGGGCAATCAGCCCCAGCATTTT. Translating gives CASSFRGNQPQHF.

The chain combines TRBV7-9 with TRBJ1-5, with 7 bases lining up with TRBD1. This CDR3 is 14 amino acids long. The germline V gene has CDR1 SEHNR and CDR2 FQNEAQ (reference sequence). The trim removed 3 bases at V and 5 bases at J, leaving 4 bases unmatched. CDR3 protein: CASSLTGPHQPQHF. CDR3 nucleotides: TGTGCCAGCAGCTTGACAGGGCCCCATCAGCCCCAGCATTTT.

This chain links TRBV6-1 with TRBJ2-2; tentative D call: TRBD1 (5 bases). This CDR3 comprises 15 residues. Germline CDR1 reads MNHNS; CDR2 reads SASEGT. V lost 5 bases and J 4 bases, leaving 14 bases between the germline ends. The CDR3: CASSLERGVTGELFF. Here the CDR3 DNA reads TGTGCCAGCAGTTTAGAAAGGGGCGTCACCGGGGAGCTGTTTTTT.

The chain couples TRBV28 to TRBJ1-2; 12 nucleotides line up with TRBD1. This CDR3 spans 16 amino acids. The V gene end was trimmed by 3 bases and the J gene end by 4 bases; junction bases not matched to a gene: 6. Germline V gene data show CDR1 as MDHEN and CDR2 as SYDVKM. For the CDR3, the DNA is TGTGCCAGCAGTTTGGGGGGGACAGGGGGCTTCTATGGCTACACCTTC. Translating gives CASSLGGTGGFYGYTF.

The sample holds many counts of this clonotype. The chain combines TRBV7-2 with TRBJ2-1; the D is unclear. Looked up from germline, CDR1 is SGHTA and CDR2 is FQGNSA. Between the trimmed V and J ends, which lost 1 base and 4 bases, there was a span of 11 bases. The CDR3 extends over 15 amino acids. The CDR3 DNA sequence: TGTGCCAGCAGCTTAGACTACTCCGAATACAATGAGCAGTTCTTC. Translation gives CASSLDYSEYNEQFF. The full variable domain, in which reference TRBV7-2 and TRBJ2-1 provide the parts outside the CDR3, is GAGVSQSPSNKVTEKGKDVELRCDPISGHTALYWYRQSLGQGLEFLIYFQGNSAPDKSGLPSDRFSAERTGGSVSTLTIQRTQQEDSAVYLCASSLDYSEYNEQFFGPGTRLTVL.

The rearrangement uses TRBV6-5 and TRBJ1-1; D remains unclear. Germline lookup yields CDR1 MNHEY and CDR2 SVGAGI. The CDR3 runs 14 residues. Trimming removed 0 bases from V and 5 bases from J, with 10 bases in between. CDR3 protein: CASSYSMLGTEAFF. The CDR3 DNA follows: TGTGCCAGCAGTTACTCGATGTTAGGGACTGAAGCTTTCTTT.

This clonotype was detected only a few times. The V gene is TRBV7-2, the J gene TRBJ1-2, with a possible D match to TRBD1 (6 bases). Germline V gene lookup returns CDR1 SGHTA and CDR2 FQGNSA. This CDR3 is built from 17 residues. The V gene lost 5 bases and the J gene lost 8 bases, with 27 bases spanning the gap. The DNA for the CDR3 is TGTGCCAGCAGCCTCGACGGTTTGAGGCGGGACAAAGGCGGCTACACCTTC. It encodes CASSLDGLRRDKGGYTF. The whole variable domain, filled in from reference TRBV7-2 and TRBJ1-2, reads GAGVSQSPSNKVTEKGKDVELRCDPISGHTALYWYRQSLGQGLEFLIYFQGNSAPDKSGLPSDRFSAERTGGSVSTLTIQRTQQEDSAVYLCASSLDGLRRDKGGYTFGSGTRLTVV.

This clonotype occurred a few times. The rearrangement uses TRBV19 and TRBJ1-1; D not resolved. V lost 2 bases to trimming and J lost 8 bases, with 12 bases between them. CDR1 and CDR2 (germline): LNHDA, SQIVND (reference sequence). CDR3 length: 13 residues. The CDR3 nucleotides are TGTGCCAGTAGTATATCGGAGGCGGTGGAAGCTTTCTTT. Protein product: CASSISEAVEAFF.

This clonotype came up a few times. The V call is TRBV3-1, the J call TRBJ2-3, with D possibly TRBD2 on 6 matching bases. CDR1 is LGHDT and CDR2 is YNNKEL in the germline V gene (reference sequence). Between the trimmed V and J ends, which lost 10 bases and 2 bases, there was a span of 16 bases. This CDR3 region has 14 residues. CDR3 DNA: TGTGCCACCACCGACGGGGGTACCACAGATACGCAGTATTTT. This gives the protein CATTDGGTTDTQYF.

The V call is TRBV7-8, the J call TRBJ2-7; D ambiguous. This CDR3 is 15 amino acids long. Trimming removed 5 bases at V and 3 bases at J, with 17 bases between. Per the germline V gene, CDR1 is SGHVS and CDR2 is FQNEAQ. The CDR3, as DNA: TGTGCCAGCAGCCTAGAGGCGTCACGTTACTACGAGCAGTACTTC. Protein product: CASSLEASRYYEQYF.